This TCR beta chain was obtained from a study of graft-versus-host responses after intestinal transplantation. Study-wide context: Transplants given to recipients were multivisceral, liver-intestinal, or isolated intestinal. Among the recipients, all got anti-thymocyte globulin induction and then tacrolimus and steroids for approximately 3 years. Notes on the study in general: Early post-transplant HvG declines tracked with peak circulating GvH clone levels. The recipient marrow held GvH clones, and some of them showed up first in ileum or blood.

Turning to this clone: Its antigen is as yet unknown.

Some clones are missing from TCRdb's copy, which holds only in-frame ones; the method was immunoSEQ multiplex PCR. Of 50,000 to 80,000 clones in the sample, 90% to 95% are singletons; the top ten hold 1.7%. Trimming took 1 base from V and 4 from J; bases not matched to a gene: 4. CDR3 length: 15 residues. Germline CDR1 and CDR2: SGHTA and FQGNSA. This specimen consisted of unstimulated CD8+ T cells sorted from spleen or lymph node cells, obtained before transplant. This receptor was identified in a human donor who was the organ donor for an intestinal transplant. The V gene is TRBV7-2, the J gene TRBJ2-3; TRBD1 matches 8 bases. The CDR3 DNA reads TGTGCCAGCAGCTTAGGGACAGGGAATGCAGATACGCAGTATTTT. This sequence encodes CASSLGTGNADTQYF.